Each of the 18 T cell receptor beta chains below was sequenced from the same sample in a study of CD8+CD57+ T cells in acquired aplastic anemia. Genomic DNA provided the template from which TCR beta VDJ and CDR3 profiles were obtained. MiXCR was run by TCRdb on the reads, yielding one entry per CDR3 protein. The data contain about 190,000 distinct CDR3 sequences, 50% to 55% of them seen just once; the ten biggest clones take up about 17%. Sequenced: sorted CD4+, CD8+, or CD8+CD57+ T cells (not recorded which) from PBMCs. The receptors were sampled from a human donor in good health, serving as a control.

In regard to this clonotype: Possible read error: a much larger clone is one base away. CDR3 nucleotides: TGTGCCAGCGGGCCTCCACAGGGGGTGGACACAGATACGCAGTATTTT. This sequence encodes CASGPPQGVDTDTQYF. The genes are TRBV6-2 or TRBV6-3 and TRBJ2-3; TRBD1 matches at 8 bases. Unmatched junction bases numbered 12, after V lost 8 bases and J lost 2 bases. The CDR3 has 16 amino acids. Germline values: CDR1 MNHEY, CDR2 SVGEGT.

This clonotype appeared many times. The CDR3 coding sequence is TGTGCCAGCAGTTTAGCGGAAAGACTAGCGGGCGACCCCTACGAGCAGTACTTC. Translated, it gives CASSLAERLAGDPYEQYF. The genes are TRBV12-3 or TRBV12-4 and TRBJ2-7; TRBD2 aligns across 10 bases. The CDR3 has 18 residues. Trimming removed 0 bases from V and 2 bases from J; junction bases left unmatched: 10.

The chain links TRBV10-3 to TRBJ2-7; 7 bases fit TRBD2. The CDR3 has 12 amino acids. Germline CDR1 ENHRY, CDR2 SYGVKD. The CDR3 DNA reads TGTCCCACCTCGGGGGGAGCCCACGAGCAGTACTTC. This gives the protein CPTSGGAHEQYF.

This clonotype appeared many times. This chain links TRBV7-2 with TRBJ2-3, with unresolved D. This CDR3 has 13 residues. V shed 2 bases and J shed 3 bases, with 6 bases lying between them. The germline CDR1 and CDR2 sequences are SGHTA and FQGNSA. CDR3 DNA: TGTGCCAGCAGCTTAACTAATACAGATACGCAGTATTTT. It is translated as CASSLTNTDTQYF.

There are many counts of this clonotype. V gene TRBV6-6 combines with J gene TRBJ2-7, with D hard to call. The V end lost 6 bases, the J end lost 3 bases, and 15 bases lay between the germline ends. The CDR3 has 14 amino acids. Looked up from germline, CDR1 is MNHNY and CDR2 is SVGAGI (reference sequence). CDR3 in DNA: TGTGCCAGCAGAAGCAGCTACAGAAACTACGAGCAGTACTTC. Protein: CASRSSYRNYEQYF.

Only one count was recorded for this clonotype. The junction shows a germline mismatch at one end, possibly a read error. The V and J genes are TRBV7-2 and TRBJ2-1; TRBD2 matches 10 bases. Per the germline V gene, CDR1 is SGHTA and CDR2 is FQGNSA. The CDR3 extends over 13 amino acids. The CDR3 region is CAGRQDLAGVQFF. The CDR3 bases are TGTGCCGGCAGACAGGACCTAGCGGGGGTCCAGTTCTTC.

The chain uses TRBV20-1 and TRBJ1-5; no clear D. Germline lookup yields CDR1 DFQATT and CDR2 SNEGSKA (reference sequence). This CDR3 has 13 residues. V was clipped by 0 bases and J by 6 bases, with 9 bases between them. DNA for the CDR3: TGCAGTGCTAGAGATCCCAGTGGTCAGCCCCAGCATTTT. Residues: CSARDPSGQPQHF.

The chain joins TRBV7-9 to TRBJ2-5, with D possibly being TRBD2 (5 bases). The V gene lost 8 bases and the J gene lost 2 bases, with 6 bases spanning the gap. Germline V gene sequence: CDR1 SEHNR, CDR2 FQNEAQ (reference sequence). The CDR3 runs 11 residues. Here the CDR3 reads CASGEQETQYF. CDR3 sequence (DNA): TGTGCCAGCGGGGAGCAAGAGACCCAGTACTTC.

Of note for this clonotype: One end of the junction varies from germline; a read error may be responsible. The chain uses TRBV11-2 and TRBJ1-2; 10 bases match TRBD1. This CDR3 has 13 residues. Germline CDR1 SGHAT, CDR2 FQNNGV. The CDR3 sequence: CASSLGSGTGDLF. The CDR3 nucleotides are TGTGCCAGCAGCTTAGGGTCCGGGACAGGGGACCTATTC.

This clonotype was observed many times. V and J are TRBV6-1 and TRBJ1-2, with 9 bases identical to TRBD1. Germline V lookup: CDR1 MNHNS, CDR2 SASEGT. This CDR3 contains 13 residues. The trim removed 7 bases at V and 8 bases at J, leaving 8 bases unmatched. CDR3 sequence: CASKGTGTDGYTF. In DNA form, the CDR3 reads TGTGCCAGCAAGGGGACAGGGACGGACGGCTACACCTTC.

The table lists this clonotype with many counts. The rearrangement joins TRBV12-3 or TRBV12-4 to TRBJ2-1; 9 positions match TRBD2. The CDR3 contains 15 residues. J gave up 3 bases and V 10 bases, and 10 bases lay outside the gene matches. The CDR3 DNA reads as TGTGCCACCGCCGAAGCGGGGGGACACTACAATGAGCAGTTCTTC. Translating gives CATAEAGGHYNEQFF.

The J gene is TRBJ1-3, the V gene TRBV4-1, with 9 bases fitting TRBD1. CDR1 and CDR2 from the germline V gene are MGHRA and YSYEKL. CDR3 size: 15 residues. Unmatched junction bases numbered 3, after V lost 3 bases and J lost 3 bases. For the CDR3, the DNA is TGCGCCAGCAGCCACGGACAGGGGAGTGGAAACACCATATATTTT. Protein product: CASSHGQGSGNTIYF.

CDR3 sequence (DNA): TGTGCCAGCAGTGATATCAGGGGTTCTGGAGGCTACACCTTC. This codes for CASSDIRGSGGYTF. The chain employs TRBV6-5 and TRBJ1-2; the D gene is possibly TRBD1 (6 bases). CDR1 is MNHEY, CDR2 SVGAGI, per germline. Trimming removed 5 bases at V and 8 bases at J, with 18 bases between. The CDR3 runs to 14 residues.

The V and J genes are TRBV19 and TRBJ2-7; 10 nucleotides align to TRBD1. V lost 5 bases and J lost 6; bases outside the gene matches: 7. CDR1 is LNHDA and CDR2 is SQIVND in the germline V gene (reference sequence). The CDR3 is made up of 14 amino acids. The CDR3 here is CASSARTGGGEQYF. DNA for the CDR3: TGTGCCAGTAGTGCCCGGACAGGGGGTGGCGAGCAGTACTTC.

This clonotype has only a few counts. The CDR3 region is CAISGQTSASSYEQYF. CDR3 nucleotide sequence: TGTGCCATCAGTGGTCAGACTAGCGCGAGCTCCTACGAGCAGTACTTC. The rearrangement links TRBV10-3 to TRBJ2-7; TRBD2 matches at 8 bases. There are 16 residues in the CDR3. Trimming at V came to 4 bases and at J to 0 bases, leaving 8 bases not matched to a gene. In germline, CDR1 is ENHRY, CDR2 SYGVKD.

This clonotype was observed many times. The V and J genes are TRBV4-2 and TRBJ2-7; 9 bases line up with TRBD1. V shed 3 bases and J 4 bases; nucleotides not matched to a gene: 10. The CDR3 is 16 residues long. CDR1 and CDR2 from the germline V gene are LGHNA and YNFKEQ. CDR3 protein: CASSQPPGQGIYEQYF. The CDR3 region has the DNA TGTGCCAGCAGCCAGCCACCGGGACAGGGAATATACGAGCAGTACTTC.

The chain carries TRBV10-3 and TRBJ2-3; 10 bases fit TRBD2. The CDR3 covers 17 residues. From germline, CDR1 is ENHRY and CDR2 SYGVKD. J gave up 4 bases and V 6 bases, and 13 bases lay outside the gene matches. Written as DNA, the CDR3 is TGTGCCATCAGCCCGGGACTAGCGATTGCCGGAGCAGATACGCAGTATTTT. This codes for CAISPGLAIAGADTQYF.

V usage is TRBV2 and J usage is TRBJ2-7; 16 nucleotides align to TRBD2. Unmatched junction bases numbered 3, after V lost 5 bases and J lost 5 bases. Germline loops: CDR1 SNHLY, CDR2 FYNNEI. The CDR3 length is 15 residues. The CDR3 loop reads CASSSGLAGGDEQYF. The CDR3 nucleotides read TGTGCCAGCAGTTCGGGACTAGCGGGAGGGGACGAGCAGTACTTC.